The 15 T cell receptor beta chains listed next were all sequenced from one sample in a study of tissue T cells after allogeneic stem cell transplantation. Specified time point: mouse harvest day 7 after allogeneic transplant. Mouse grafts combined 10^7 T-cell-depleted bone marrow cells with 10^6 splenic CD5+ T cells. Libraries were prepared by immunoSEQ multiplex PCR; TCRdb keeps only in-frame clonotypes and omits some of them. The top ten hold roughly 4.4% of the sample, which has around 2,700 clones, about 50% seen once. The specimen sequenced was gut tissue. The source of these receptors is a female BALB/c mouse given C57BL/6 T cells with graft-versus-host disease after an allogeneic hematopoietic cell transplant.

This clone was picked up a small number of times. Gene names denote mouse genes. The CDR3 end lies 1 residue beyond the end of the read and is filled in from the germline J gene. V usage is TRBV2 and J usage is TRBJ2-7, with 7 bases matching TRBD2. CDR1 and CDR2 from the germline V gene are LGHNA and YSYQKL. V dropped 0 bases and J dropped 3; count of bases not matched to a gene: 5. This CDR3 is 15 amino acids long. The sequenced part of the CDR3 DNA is TGTGCCAGCAGCCAAGATCGCTGGGGGAGCTATGAACAGTAC. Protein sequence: CASSQDRWGSYEQY. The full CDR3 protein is CASSQDRWGSYEQYF.

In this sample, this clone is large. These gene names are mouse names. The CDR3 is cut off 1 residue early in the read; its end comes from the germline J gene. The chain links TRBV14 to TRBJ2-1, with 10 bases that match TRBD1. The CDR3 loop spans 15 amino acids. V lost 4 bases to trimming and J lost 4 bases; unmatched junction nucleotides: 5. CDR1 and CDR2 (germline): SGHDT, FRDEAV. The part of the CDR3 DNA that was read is TGTGCCAGCAGTCACCCGGGACAGGGGTATGCTGAGCAGTTC. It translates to CASSHPGQGYAEQF. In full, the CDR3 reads CASSHPGQGYAEQFF.

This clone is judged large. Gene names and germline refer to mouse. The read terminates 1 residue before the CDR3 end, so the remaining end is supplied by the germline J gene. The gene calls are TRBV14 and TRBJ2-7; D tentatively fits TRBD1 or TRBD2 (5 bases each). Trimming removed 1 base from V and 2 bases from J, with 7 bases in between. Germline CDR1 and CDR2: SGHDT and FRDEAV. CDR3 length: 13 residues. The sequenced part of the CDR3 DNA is TGTGCCAGCAGTTTCGGGACGGCCTATGAACAGTAC. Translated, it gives CASSFGTAYEQY. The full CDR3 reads CASSFGTAYEQYF.

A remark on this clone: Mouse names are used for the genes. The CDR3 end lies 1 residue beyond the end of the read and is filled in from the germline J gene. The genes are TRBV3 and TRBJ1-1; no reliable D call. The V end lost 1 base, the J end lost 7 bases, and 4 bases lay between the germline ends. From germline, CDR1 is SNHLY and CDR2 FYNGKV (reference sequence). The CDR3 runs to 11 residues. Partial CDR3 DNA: TGTGCCAGCAGCTTAGATCGAGAAGTCTTC. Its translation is CASSLDREVF. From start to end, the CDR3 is CASSLDREVFF.

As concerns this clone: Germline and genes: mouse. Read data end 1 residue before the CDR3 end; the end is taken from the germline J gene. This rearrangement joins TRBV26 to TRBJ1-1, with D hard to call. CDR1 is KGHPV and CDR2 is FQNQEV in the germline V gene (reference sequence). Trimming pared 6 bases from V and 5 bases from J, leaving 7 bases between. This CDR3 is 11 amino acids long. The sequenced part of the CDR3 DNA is TGTGCCAGCAGCCCAGGTACAGAAGTCTTC. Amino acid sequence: CASSPGTEVF. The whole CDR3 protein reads CASSPGTEVFF.

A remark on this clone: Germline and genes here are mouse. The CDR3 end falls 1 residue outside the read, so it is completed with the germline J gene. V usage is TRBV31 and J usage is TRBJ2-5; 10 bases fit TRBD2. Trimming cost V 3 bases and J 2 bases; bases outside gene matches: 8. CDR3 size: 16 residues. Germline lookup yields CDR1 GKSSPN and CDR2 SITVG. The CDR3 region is CAWRHFWGGAQDTQYF. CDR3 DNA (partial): TGTGCCTGGAGGCACTTCTGGGGGGGCGCCCAAGACACCCAGTAC.

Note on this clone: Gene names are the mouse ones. CDR3 region: CASSLEGTTEVFF. CDR3 DNA, as far as it was read: TGTGCCAGCAGCTTGGAAGGGACCACAGAAGTCTTC. V gene TRBV3 combines with J gene TRBJ1-1; D is possibly TRBD1 (5 bases). The read is 1 residue too short to cover the CDR3 end, so that end is filled in from the germline J gene. CDR3 length: 13 amino acids. Germline values: CDR1 SNHLY, CDR2 FYNGKV (reference sequence). V gave up 3 bases and J gave up 4 bases, with 9 bases separating them.

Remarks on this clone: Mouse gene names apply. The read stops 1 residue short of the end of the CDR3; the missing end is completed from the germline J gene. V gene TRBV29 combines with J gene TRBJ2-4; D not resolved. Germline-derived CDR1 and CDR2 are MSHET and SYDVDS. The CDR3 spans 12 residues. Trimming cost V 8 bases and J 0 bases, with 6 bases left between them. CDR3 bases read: TGTGCTAGCGCAGCCAGTCAAAACACCTTGTAC. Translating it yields CASAASQNTLY. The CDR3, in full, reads CASAASQNTLYF. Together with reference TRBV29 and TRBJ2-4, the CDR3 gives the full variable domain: DMKVTQMPRYLIKRMGENVLLECGQDMSHETMYWYRQDPGLGLQLIYISYDVDSNSEGDIPKGYRVSRKKREHFSLILDSAKTNQTSVYFCASAASQNTLYFGAGTRLSVL.

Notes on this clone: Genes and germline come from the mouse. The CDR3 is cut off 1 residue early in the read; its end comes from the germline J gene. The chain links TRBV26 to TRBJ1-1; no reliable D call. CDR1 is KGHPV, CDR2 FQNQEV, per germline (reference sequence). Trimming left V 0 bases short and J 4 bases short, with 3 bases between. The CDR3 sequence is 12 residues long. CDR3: CASSLSPTEVFF. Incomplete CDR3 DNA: TGTGCCAGCAGTCTGTCGCCCACAGAAGTCTTC.

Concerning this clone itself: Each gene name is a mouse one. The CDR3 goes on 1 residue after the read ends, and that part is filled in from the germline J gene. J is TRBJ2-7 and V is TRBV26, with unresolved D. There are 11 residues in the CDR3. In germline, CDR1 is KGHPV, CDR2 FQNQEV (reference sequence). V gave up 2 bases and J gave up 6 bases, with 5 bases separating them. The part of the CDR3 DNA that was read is TGTGCCAGCAGTCTGCTGGTTGAACAGTAC. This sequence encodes CASSLLVEQY. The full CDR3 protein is CASSLLVEQYF.

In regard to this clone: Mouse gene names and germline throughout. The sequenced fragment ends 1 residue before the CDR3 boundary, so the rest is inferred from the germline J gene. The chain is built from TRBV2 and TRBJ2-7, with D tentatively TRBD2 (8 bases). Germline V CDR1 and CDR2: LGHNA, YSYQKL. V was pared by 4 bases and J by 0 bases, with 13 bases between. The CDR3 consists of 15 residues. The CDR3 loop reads CASSPGGASSYEQYF. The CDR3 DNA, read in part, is TGTGCCAGCAGCCCAGGGGGGGCGAGCTCCTATGAACAGTAC.

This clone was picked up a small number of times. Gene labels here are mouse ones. This chain's CDR3 is CASSQDAGNTLYF. The covered CDR3 bases are TGTGCCAGCAGCCAAGATGCTGGAAATACGCTCTAT. The chain has TRBV5 and TRBJ1-3; D call uncertain. The CDR3 end is not reached by the read, which stops 1 residue before it; the germline J gene fills it in. The V end lost 0 bases, the J end lost 2 bases, and 2 bases lay between the germline ends. The CDR3 extends over 13 amino acids. Germline CDR1 reads LGHNA; CDR2 reads YNLKQL (reference sequence).

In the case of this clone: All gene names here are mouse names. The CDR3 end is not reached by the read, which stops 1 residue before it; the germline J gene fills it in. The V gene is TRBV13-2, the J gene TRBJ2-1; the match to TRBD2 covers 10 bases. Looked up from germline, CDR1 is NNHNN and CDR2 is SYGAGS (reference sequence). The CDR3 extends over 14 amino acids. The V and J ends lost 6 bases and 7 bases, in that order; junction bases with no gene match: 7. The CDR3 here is CASADWGARAEQFF. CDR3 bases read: TGTGCCAGCGCCGACTGGGGGGCGAGAGCTGAGCAGTTC.

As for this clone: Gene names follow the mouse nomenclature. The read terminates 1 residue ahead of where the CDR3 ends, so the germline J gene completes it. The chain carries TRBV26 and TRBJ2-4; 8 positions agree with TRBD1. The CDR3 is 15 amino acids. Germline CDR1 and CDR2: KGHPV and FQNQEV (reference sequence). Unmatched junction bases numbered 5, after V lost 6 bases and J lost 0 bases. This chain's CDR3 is CASRRQGTSQNTLYF. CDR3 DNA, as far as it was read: TGTGCCAGCAGGCGACAGGGGACTAGTCAAAACACCTTGTAC.

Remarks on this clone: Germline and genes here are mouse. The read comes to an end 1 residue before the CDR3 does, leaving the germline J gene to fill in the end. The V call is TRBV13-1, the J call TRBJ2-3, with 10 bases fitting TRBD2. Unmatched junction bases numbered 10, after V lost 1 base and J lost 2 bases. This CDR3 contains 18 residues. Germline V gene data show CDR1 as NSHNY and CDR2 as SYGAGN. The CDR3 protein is CASSDLWGGAAIAETLYF. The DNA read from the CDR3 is TGTGCCAGCAGTGATCTCTGGGGGGGCGCGGCTATTGCAGAAACGCTGTAT.